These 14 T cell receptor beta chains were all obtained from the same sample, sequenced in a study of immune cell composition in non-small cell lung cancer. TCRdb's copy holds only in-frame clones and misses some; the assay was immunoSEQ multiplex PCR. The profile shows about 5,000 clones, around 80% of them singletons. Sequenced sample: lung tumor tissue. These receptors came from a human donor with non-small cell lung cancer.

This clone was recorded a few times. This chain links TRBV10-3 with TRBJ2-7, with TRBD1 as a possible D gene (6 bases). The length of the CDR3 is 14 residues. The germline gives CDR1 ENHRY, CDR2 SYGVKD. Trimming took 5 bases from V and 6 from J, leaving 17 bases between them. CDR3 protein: CAISQNRAEGEQYF. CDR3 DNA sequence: TGTGCCATCAGTCAAAACAGGGCTGAGGGCGAGCAGTACTTC.

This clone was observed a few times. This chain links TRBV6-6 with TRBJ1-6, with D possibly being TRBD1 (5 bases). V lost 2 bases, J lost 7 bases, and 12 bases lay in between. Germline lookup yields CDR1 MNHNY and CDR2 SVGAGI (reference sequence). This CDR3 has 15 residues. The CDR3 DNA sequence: TGTGCCAGCAGTTACGGAGGGGAGAGGAATTCACCCCTCCACTTT. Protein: CASSYGGERNSPLHF.

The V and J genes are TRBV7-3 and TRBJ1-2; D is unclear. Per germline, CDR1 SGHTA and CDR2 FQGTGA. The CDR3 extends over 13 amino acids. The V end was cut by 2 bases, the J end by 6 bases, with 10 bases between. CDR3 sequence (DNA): TGTGCCAGCAGCTTACTAGGATCTAATGGCTACACCTTC. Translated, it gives CASSLLGSNGYTF.

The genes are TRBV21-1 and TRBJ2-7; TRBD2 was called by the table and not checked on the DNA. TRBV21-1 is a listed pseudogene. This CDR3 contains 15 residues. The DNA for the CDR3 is TGTGCCAGAGTGGGGGGGGCGAAGAAATCCTACGAGCAGTACTTC. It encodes CARVGGAKKSYEQYF.

The CDR3 loop reads CASRYTSGHTGANVLTF. CDR3 in DNA: TGTGCCAGCAGATACACTAGCGGACACACGGGGGCCAACGTCCTGACTTTC. The chain is built from TRBV2 and TRBJ2-6; 8 nucleotides match TRBD2. There are 17 residues in the CDR3. CDR1 is SNHLY and CDR2 is FYNNEI in the germline V gene. V lost 6 bases, J lost 4 bases, and 11 bases stayed unmatched.

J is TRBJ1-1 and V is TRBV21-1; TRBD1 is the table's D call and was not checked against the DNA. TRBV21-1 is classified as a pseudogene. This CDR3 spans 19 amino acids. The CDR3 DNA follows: TGTGCCAGCAGCAACCAGCGGAAACAGGGAATCGGAAGGAACACTGAAGCTTTCTTT. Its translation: CASSNQRKQGIGRNTEAFF.

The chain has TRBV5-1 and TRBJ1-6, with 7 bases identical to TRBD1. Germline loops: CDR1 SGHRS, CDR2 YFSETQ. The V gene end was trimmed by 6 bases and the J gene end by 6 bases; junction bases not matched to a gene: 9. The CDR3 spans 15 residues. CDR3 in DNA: TGCGCCAGCACCACAGGGGAGACCCGTAATTCACCCCTCCACTTT. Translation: CASTTGETRNSPLHF.

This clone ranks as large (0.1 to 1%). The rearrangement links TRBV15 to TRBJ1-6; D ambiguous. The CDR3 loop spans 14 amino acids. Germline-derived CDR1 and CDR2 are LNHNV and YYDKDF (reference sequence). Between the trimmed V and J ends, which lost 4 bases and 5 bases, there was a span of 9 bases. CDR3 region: CATSMAVDNSPLHF. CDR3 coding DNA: TGTGCCACCAGCATGGCGGTAGATAATTCACCCCTCCACTTT.

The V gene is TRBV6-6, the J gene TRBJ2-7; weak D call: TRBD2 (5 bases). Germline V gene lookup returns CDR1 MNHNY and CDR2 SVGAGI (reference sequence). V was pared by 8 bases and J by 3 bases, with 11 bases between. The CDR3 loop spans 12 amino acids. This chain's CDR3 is CASSPAVYEQYF. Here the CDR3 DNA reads TGTGCCAGCTCTCCAGCGGTCTACGAGCAGTACTTC.

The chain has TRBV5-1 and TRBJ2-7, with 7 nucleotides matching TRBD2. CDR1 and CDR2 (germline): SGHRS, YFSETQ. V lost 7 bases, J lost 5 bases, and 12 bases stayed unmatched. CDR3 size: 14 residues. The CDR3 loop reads CASGHSTSVDEQYF. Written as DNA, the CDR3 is TGCGCCAGCGGACATAGTACTAGCGTAGACGAGCAGTACTTC.

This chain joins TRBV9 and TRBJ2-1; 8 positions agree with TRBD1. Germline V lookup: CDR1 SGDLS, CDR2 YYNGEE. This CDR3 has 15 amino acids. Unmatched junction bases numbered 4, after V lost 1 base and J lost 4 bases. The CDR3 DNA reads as TGTGCCAGCAGCGTATTTGGACAGGGATACAATGAGCAGTTCTTC. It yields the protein CASSVFGQGYNEQFF.

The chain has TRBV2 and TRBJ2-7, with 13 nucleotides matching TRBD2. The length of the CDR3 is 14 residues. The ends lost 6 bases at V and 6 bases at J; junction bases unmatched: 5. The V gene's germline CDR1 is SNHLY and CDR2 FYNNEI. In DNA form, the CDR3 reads TGTGCCAGCAGCCCACTAGCGGGGGGGGTCGAGCAGTACTTC. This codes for CASSPLAGGVEQYF.

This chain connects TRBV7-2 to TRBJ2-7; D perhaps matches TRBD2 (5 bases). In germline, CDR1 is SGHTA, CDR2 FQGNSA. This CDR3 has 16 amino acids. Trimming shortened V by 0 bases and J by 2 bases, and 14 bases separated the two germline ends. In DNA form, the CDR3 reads TGTGCCAGCAGCTTAGCGCGGGTTAAGAACACCTACGAGCAGTACTTC. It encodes CASSLARVKNTYEQYF.

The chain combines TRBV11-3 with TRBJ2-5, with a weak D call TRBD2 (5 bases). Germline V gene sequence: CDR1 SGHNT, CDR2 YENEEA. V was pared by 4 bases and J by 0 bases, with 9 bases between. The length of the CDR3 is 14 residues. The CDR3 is CASSSSGDQETQYF. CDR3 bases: TGTGCCAGCAGCTCTTCCGGGGACCAAGAGACCCAGTACTTC.